Following are 31 T cell receptor beta chains from one sample sequenced in a study of siplizumab effects on memory and regulatory T cells. TCRdb's table, derived via immunoSEQ multiplex PCR, lists solely in-frame clones and lacks some. The data contain tens of thousands of clones, over 75% of them singletons. The sample comprised Tregs sorted from blood. The receptors shown here come from a human donor in good health.

The genes are TRBV6-5 and TRBJ1-1; TRBD1 might be the D (5 bases). Germline-derived CDR1 and CDR2 are MNHEY and SVGAGI. This CDR3 is built from 12 residues. Trimming stripped 8 bases from V and 1 base from J, with 8 bases between. The CDR3 sequence is CASGRGNTEAFF. The CDR3 DNA reads TGTGCCAGCGGGAGGGGGAACACTGAAGCTTTCTTT.

V and J are TRBV9 and TRBJ2-1, with TRBD2 matching over 13 bases. There are 16 residues in the CDR3. V lost 4 bases, J lost 6 bases, and 7 bases stayed unmatched. Germline CDR1 is SGDLS and CDR2 is YYNGEE. The CDR3 coding sequence is TGTGCCAGCAGCACCAAGACTAGCGGGAGGTCCAATGAGCAGTTCTTC. It specifies CASSTKTSGRSNEQFF.

The chain has TRBV28 and TRBJ2-7; a possible D gene is TRBD2 (7 bases). Germline values: CDR1 MDHEN, CDR2 SYDVKM. The CDR3 totals 13 residues. The V end lost 2 bases, the J end lost 6 bases, and 11 bases lay between the germline ends. Written as DNA, the CDR3 is TGTGCCAGCAGTTTACAGGGGAGGGGCGAGCAGTACTTC. It specifies CASSLQGRGEQYF.

There are a few counts of this clone. This chain uses TRBV29-1 with TRBJ2-5, with D possibly matching TRBD2 (5 bases). This CDR3 is built from 12 residues. Trimming removed 7 bases from V and 3 bases from J, with 12 bases in between. Germline V gene sequence: CDR1 SQVTM, CDR2 ANQGSEA. The DNA for the CDR3 is TGCAGCGGCTCTAGCCGTAAAGAGACCCAGTACTTC. Translated, it gives CSGSSRKETQYF.

The chain links TRBV6-5 to TRBJ2-1, with 13 bases fitting TRBD2. Per germline, CDR1 MNHEY and CDR2 SVGAGI. This CDR3 has 15 amino acids. V trimming: 5 bases; J trimming: 9 bases; junction bases outside the gene matches: 7. DNA for the CDR3: TGTGCCAGCAGTCAACTAGCGGGAGGGCCAGGTGAGCAGTTCTTC. This translates into CASSQLAGGPGEQFF.

The rearrangement joins TRBV18 to TRBJ1-1, with 7 bases identical to TRBD1. The CDR3 is 14 residues long. Trimming cost V 3 bases and J 5 bases; bases outside gene matches: 6. Germline V gives CDR1 KGHSH, CDR2 LQKENI. In DNA, the CDR3 is TGTGCCAGCTCACCGGGAGGGGGCTCTACTGAAGCTTTCTTT. It codes for CASSPGGGSTEAFF.

This chain connects TRBV28 to TRBJ1-2; 8 bases align to TRBD1. The germline gives CDR1 MDHEN, CDR2 SYDVKM. The trim removed 0 bases at V and 0 bases at J, leaving 0 bases unmatched. There are 15 residues in the CDR3. The CDR3: CASSLWGQANYGYTF. In DNA form, the CDR3 reads TGTGCCAGCAGTTTATGGGGACAGGCTAACTATGGCTACACCTTC.

The chain has TRBV4-1 and TRBJ2-5, with D maybe TRBD1 (5 bases). Deletions cut 1 base from V and 3 bases from J, with 12 bases between. The CDR3 has 15 residues. Germline CDR1 MGHRA, CDR2 YSYEKL. For the CDR3, the DNA is TGCGCCAGCAGCCAAGGAAGGGCAGGGAAAGAGACCCAGTACTTC. It encodes CASSQGRAGKETQYF.

The J gene is TRBJ1-2, the V gene TRBV6-1; perhaps TRBD1 as D (5 bases). CDR3 length equals 15 residues. Per germline, CDR1 MNHNS and CDR2 SASEGT. V dropped 6 bases and J dropped 5 bases, with 19 bases sitting between them. The CDR3 DNA sequence: TGTGCCAGCAGAAGATTTCGGGAGGGGATATATGGCTACACCTTC. Protein: CASRRFREGIYGYTF.

The rearrangement uses TRBV28 and TRBJ2-3; 7 positions agree with TRBD2. After removal of 3 bases from V and 0 bases from J, the junction contained 6 bases not matched to a gene. The germline gives CDR1 MDHEN, CDR2 SYDVKM. The CDR3 extends over 16 amino acids. The CDR3 spells CASSFRGGGSTDTQYF. The CDR3 DNA reads as TGTGCCAGCAGTTTTCGAGGCGGGGGTAGCACAGATACGCAGTATTTT.

The gene calls are TRBV5-1 and TRBJ2-3; 9 bases fit TRBD2. With 0 bases clipped from V and 2 bases from J, the junction kept 7 bases outside the gene matches. This CDR3 is 17 amino acids long. The germline V gene has CDR1 SGHRS and CDR2 YFSETQ. Written as DNA, the CDR3 is TGCGCCAGCAGCTTGGTAGCTAGCGGGACCCCCACAGATACGCAGTATTTT. This codes for CASSLVASGTPTDTQYF.

The chain links TRBV27 to TRBJ2-2; 9 nucleotides align to TRBD1. Germline CDR1 and CDR2: MNHEY and SMNVEV (reference sequence). V lost 6 bases, J lost 6 bases, and 5 bases stayed unmatched. The CDR3 covers 14 residues. The CDR3 DNA reads as TGTGCCAGCAGGACAGGGGGGCCCCCCGGGGAGCTGTTTTTT. It yields the protein CASRTGGPPGELFF.

The rearrangement uses TRBV9 and TRBJ2-5, with a tentative D call TRBD2 (6 bases). CDR1 and CDR2 (germline): SGDLS, YYNGEE. This CDR3 contains 13 residues. The V gene lost 4 bases and the J gene lost 7 bases, with 14 bases spanning the gap. The CDR3, as DNA: TGTGCCAGCAGCCCCCCGGGGGAGTGGACCCAGTACTTC. This gives the protein CASSPPGEWTQYF.

The chain combines TRBV28 with TRBJ2-7, with 12 bases identical to TRBD2. From germline, CDR1 is MDHEN and CDR2 SYDVKM. The length of the CDR3 is 13 residues. V was clipped by 7 bases and J by 7 bases; unmatched bases: 5. The CDR3 DNA sequence: TGTGCCAGCACCCTAGCGGGAGGGTGGGAGCAGTACTTC. Encoded protein: CASTLAGGWEQYF.

J is TRBJ2-7 and V is TRBV6-6, with D possibly TRBD1 on 6 matching bases. The V gene's germline CDR1 is MNHNY and CDR2 SVGAGI (reference sequence). The ends were cut back, 4 bases at V and 2 bases at J, with 12 bases in the middle. The CDR3 sequence is 14 residues long. The CDR3 nucleotides are TGTGCCAGCAGTTCCAACAGGGCTACCTACGAGCAGTACTTC. Residues: CASSSNRATYEQYF.

This clone is a singleton in its sample. This chain connects TRBV11-3 to TRBJ2-3; the D gene is possibly TRBD1 (7 bases). Germline-derived CDR1 and CDR2 are SGHNT and YENEEA. This CDR3 contains 17 residues. V lost 4 bases, J lost 0 bases, and 17 bases lay in between. The CDR3, as DNA: TGTGCCAGCAGCTCCTGGACCCAGGGGGGTAGCACAGATACGCAGTATTTT. Its protein is CASSSWTQGGSTDTQYF.

This clone came up a few times. The gene calls are TRBV6-1 and TRBJ2-5; no clear D. Germline CDR1 reads MNHNS; CDR2 reads SASEGT. This CDR3 spans 13 amino acids. Between the trimmed V and J ends, which lost 6 bases and 4 bases, there was a span of 12 bases. The CDR3 DNA sequence: TGTGCCAGCAGGGTGGGAAACGGAGAGACCCAGTACTTC. This gives the protein CASRVGNGETQYF.

The chain recombines TRBV19 with TRBJ2-2; the D call may be TRBD1 or TRBD2 (5 bases each). V was clipped by 10 bases and J by 6 bases, with 15 bases between them. Germline CDR1 is LNHDA and CDR2 is SQIVND (reference sequence). This CDR3 is built from 13 residues. As DNA, the CDR3 is TGTGCCACCTCACTTCCGGGACCCGGGGAGCTGTTTTTT. Encoded protein: CATSLPGPGELFF.

V is TRBV6-6 and J is TRBJ2-7; possible D gene TRBD1, 6 bases. The CDR3 runs 13 residues. V was clipped by 6 bases and J by 2 bases, with 11 bases between them. Germline V gene data show CDR1 as MNHNY and CDR2 as SVGAGI (reference sequence). This CDR3 is CASRTGQTYEQYF. In DNA form, the CDR3 reads TGTGCCAGCAGAACGGGACAAACCTACGAGCAGTACTTC.

The V and J genes are TRBV19 and TRBJ2-7; D is ambiguous. Looked up from germline, CDR1 is LNHDA and CDR2 is SQIVND (reference sequence). The V end was cut by 10 bases, the J end by 7 bases, with 14 bases between. The CDR3 runs to 11 residues. The CDR3 bases are TGTGCCACTACGGTGGGCTGGGAGCAGTACTTC. This gives the protein CATTVGWEQYF.

The V call is TRBV20-1, the J call TRBJ1-2; 9 nucleotides agree with TRBD1. The CDR3 is 11 amino acids. Trimming at V came to 5 bases and at J to 8 bases, leaving 3 bases not matched to a gene. Per germline, CDR1 DFQATT and CDR2 SNEGSKA (reference sequence). CDR3 residues: CSAATGGGYTF. CDR3 sequence (DNA): TGCAGTGCTGCCACAGGGGGCGGCTACACCTTC.

The rearrangement uses TRBV11-1 and TRBJ1-1; no firm D call. Per germline, CDR1 SGHAT and CDR2 FQDESV (reference sequence). The CDR3 extends over 15 amino acids. Deletions cut 5 bases from V and 1 base from J, with 14 bases between. In DNA form, the CDR3 reads TGTGCCAGCAGCCCAAGGGTTCCCGGGAACACTGAAGCTTTCTTT. Residues: CASSPRVPGNTEAFF.

The chain employs TRBV21-1 and TRBJ2-6; the DNA was not compared with TRBD1, the D call given in the table. TRBV21-1 represents a pseudogene. This CDR3 has 18 residues. CDR3 residues: CASSKAGRGHSGANVLTF. Here the CDR3 DNA reads TGTGCCAGCAGCAAAGCGGGCAGGGGGCACTCTGGGGCCAACGTCCTGACTTTC.

This chain connects TRBV20-1 to TRBJ1-1; D gene ambiguous. The germline gives CDR1 DFQATT, CDR2 SNEGSKA (reference sequence). The CDR3 sequence is 11 residues long. Trimming stripped 2 bases from V and 1 base from J, with 2 bases between. The CDR3 coding sequence is TGCAGTGCTAGAAGGAACACTGAAGCTTTCTTT. This encodes CSARRNTEAFF.

Turning to this clone: Within the sample, other DNA sequences also encode this same CDR3. The CDR3 reads CASDLAGGELFF. The DNA of the CDR3 is TGTGCCAGTGATCTAGCTGGCGGAGAGCTGTTTTTT. The chain uses TRBV7-2 and TRBJ2-2, with a possible D match to TRBD2 (5 bases). The CDR3 sequence is 12 residues long. Between the trimmed V and J ends, which lost 9 bases and 11 bases, there was a span of 16 bases. CDR1 is SGHTA and CDR2 is FQGNSA in the germline V gene.

This chain joins TRBV19 and TRBJ1-5; TRBD1 is a possible D gene (6 bases). Deletions cut 9 bases from V and 1 base from J, with 16 bases between. Germline CDR1 is LNHDA and CDR2 is SQIVND (reference sequence). The CDR3 spans 15 residues. CDR3 DNA: TGTGCCAGCAAACAGGGAGTGGCGAGCAATCAGCCCCAGCATTTT. Amino acid sequence: CASKQGVASNQPQHF.

This clone was found a few times. J is TRBJ1-2 and V is TRBV30, with TRBD1 identical over 9 bases. V shed 5 bases, J shed 0 bases, and the junction held 7 bases outside the gene matches. CDR1 and CDR2 (germline): GTSNPN, SVGIG (reference sequence). There are 15 residues in the CDR3. The CDR3 spells CAWGTGQGSNYGYTF. The CDR3, as DNA: TGTGCCTGGGGGACAGGGCAGGGGTCTAACTATGGCTACACCTTC.

The chain recombines TRBV5-8 with TRBJ2-1, with 7 positions matching TRBD1. Trimming removed 6 bases from V and 3 bases from J; junction bases left unmatched: 9. The CDR3 covers 15 residues. CDR1 is SGHTS, CDR2 YDEGEE, per germline. CDR3 sequence (DNA): TGTGCCAGCACCCAGGCCGGGACAGTCTACAATGAGCAGTTCTTC. Encoded protein: CASTQAGTVYNEQFF.

This clone has only one observation. The V call is TRBV10-1, the J call TRBJ2-2, with a possible D match to TRBD1 (5 bases). Germline V gene lookup returns CDR1 WNHNN and CDR2 SYGVQD (reference sequence). The CDR3 consists of 15 residues. Trimming shortened V by 8 bases and J by 1 base, and 14 bases separated the two germline ends. Here the CDR3 reads CASGKAGWNTGELFF. CDR3 coding DNA: TGCGCCAGCGGGAAGGCAGGGTGGAACACCGGGGAGCTGTTTTTT.

This chain connects TRBV7-9 to TRBJ1-5; D call uncertain. The CDR3 loop spans 12 amino acids. V was trimmed by 3 bases and J by 2 bases, leaving 2 bases between them. Looked up from germline, CDR1 is SEHNR and CDR2 is FQNEAQ (reference sequence). The CDR3 DNA reads TGTGCCAGCAGCTTTGGCAATCAGCCCCAGCATTTT. It specifies CASSFGNQPQHF.

The chain carries TRBV7-9 and TRBJ1-3, with D unresolved. The germline V gene has CDR1 SEHNR and CDR2 FQNEAQ (reference sequence). The length of the CDR3 is 17 residues. Trimming stripped 4 bases from V and 4 bases from J, with 20 bases between. The CDR3 coding sequence is TGTGCCAGCAGCTCCCCGACGGGCGGAAGCTCCGGAAACACCATATATTTT. Its translation is CASSSPTGGSSGNTIYF.